The 3 T cell receptor beta chains reported below all come from one sample, sequenced in a study of blood T cell repertoires in COVID-19. Generated by immunoSEQ multiplex PCR, the TCRdb table keeps only in-frame clones and is missing some. This sample has 55,000 to 65,000 clones, with 80% to 90% found just once. Material for sequencing was peripheral blood. The receptors here all came from a man aged 60-69 years with acute or convalescent COVID-19.

The chain combines TRBV7-2 with TRBJ1-4, with TRBD1 matching over 7 bases. The CDR3 totals 19 residues. With 4 bases clipped from V and 0 bases from J, the junction kept 14 bases outside the gene matches. Germline-derived CDR1 and CDR2 are SGHTA and FQGNSA. For the CDR3, the DNA is TGTGCCAGCAGCTCGACCTTCGTGGGACAGCTGGCAACTAATGAAAAACTGTTTTTT. Amino acid sequence: CASSSTFVGQLATNEKLFF.

The chain links TRBV6-6 to TRBJ2-1; TRBD2 matches 7 bases. V dropped 5 bases and J dropped 0; count of bases not matched to a gene: 4. This CDR3 region has 15 residues. CDR1 is MNHNY, CDR2 SVGAGI, per germline (reference sequence). The CDR3 DNA follows: TGTGCCAGCAGTGGTAGCGGGCCCTCCTACAATGAGCAGTTCTTC. Amino acid sequence: CASSGSGPSYNEQFF.

The chain uses TRBV6-6 and TRBJ2-7; 9 nucleotides line up with TRBD1. The CDR3 extends over 15 amino acids. Unmatched junction bases numbered 8, after V lost 2 bases and J lost 6 bases. CDR1 is MNHNY, CDR2 SVGAGI, per germline (reference sequence). CDR3 amino acids: CASSYVDRGVGEQYF. The CDR3 DNA sequence: TGTGCCAGCAGTTACGTGGACAGGGGAGTGGGCGAGCAGTACTTC.